This T cell receptor beta chain was retrieved from a study of regulatory T cells in long-lasting Graves disease. Study context: Graves' patients (newly diagnosed) had been on antithyroid drugs under 3 months.

This clonotype has a single count. Compared with germline, one end of the junction differs, possibly owing to a read error. Looked up from germline, CDR1 is DFQATT and CDR2 is SNEGSKA (reference sequence). This CDR3 region has 14 residues. The sample's time point: newly diagnosed GD, antithyroid drugs for less than 3 months. PBMC-extracted RNA yielded the TCR library. Building the TCR beta libraries relied on iRepertoire HTBI primers, and CDR3 regions underwent Arm-PCR. TCRdb fed the multiplex PCR reads into MiXCR, producing one record per CDR3 protein. The profile shows hundreds of thousands of distinct CDR3 sequences, about 15% of them singletons. The sample was also reused in another study, on T cells in Graves' hyperthyroidism and ophthalmopathy. This second study notes: Criteria for exclusion of patients were uncontrolled infection, other autoimmune disease, pregnancy or lactation. Most thyroid clonotypes that were expanded above 0.001 also turned up in blood.

The starting material was peripheral blood mononuclear cells (PBMCs), obtained at new diagnosis, from a patient treated with antithyroid drugs. J is TRBJ2-2 and V is TRBV20-1; tentative D call: TRBD2 (5 bases). The origin of this receptor is a woman in her thirties with Graves disease. This CDR3 is CGARRLAYTGELFF. As DNA, the CDR3 is TGCGGTGCTAGAAGGCTAGCTTACACCGGGGAGCTGTTTTTT.